A single sample gave rise to the 28 T cell receptor beta chains below, sequenced in a study of T cell clones after liver transplantation. The table came from immunoSEQ multiplex PCR; TCRdb's copy has only in-frame clones and leaves some out. The sample consists of tens of thousands of clones, 90% of them appearing once. The specimen was CD4+ T cells from blood, collected before liver transplant. The receptors stem from a human donor who received a liver transplant.

The rearrangement joins TRBV27 to TRBJ2-4; unclear D gene. V lost 7 bases and J lost 2, with 9 bases in between. CDR1 and CDR2 from the germline V gene are MNHEY and SMNVEV (reference sequence). The CDR3 spans 13 residues. CDR3 sequence: CASKLATKNIQYF. CDR3 in DNA: TGTGCCAGCAAATTGGCGACCAAAAACATTCAGTACTTC.

The J gene is TRBJ2-3, the V gene TRBV9; D unresolved. The CDR3 is 13 amino acids. The germline V and J ends were trimmed by 2 bases and 4 bases, with 8 bases remaining between them. Germline-derived CDR1 and CDR2 are SGDLS and YYNGEE. CDR3 sequence (DNA): TGTGCCAGCAGCGTGTGGCTGGCAGATACGCAGTATTTT. Its protein is CASSVWLADTQYF.

The CDR3 DNA reads TGTGCCAGCAGCTTCCCACCGCCGACTGAAGCTTTCTTT. Amino acids: CASSFPPPTEAFF. The V and J genes are TRBV13 and TRBJ1-1, with no clear D. Germline V gene data show CDR1 as PRHDT and CDR2 as FYEKMQ (reference sequence). The CDR3 is made up of 13 amino acids. V lost 3 bases and J 5 bases, leaving 10 bases between the germline ends. Supplemented by reference TRBV13 and TRBJ1-1, the full variable domain reads AAGVIQSPRHLIKEKRETATLKCYPIPRHDTVYWYQQGPGQDPQFLISFYEKMQSDKGSIPDRFSAQQFSDYHSELNMSSLELGDSALYFCASSFPPPTEAFFGQGTRLTVV.

J is TRBJ1-3 and V is TRBV14; TRBD1 might be the D (5 bases). The CDR3 covers 15 residues. CDR1 is SGHDN and CDR2 is FVKESK in the germline V gene. V was trimmed by 1 base and J by 0 bases, leaving 7 bases between them. The CDR3 protein is CASSQGDSSGNTIYF. DNA for the CDR3: TGTGCCAGCAGCCAAGGAGACAGCTCTGGAAACACCATATATTTT.

The genes are TRBV7-2 and TRBJ2-5; D perhaps matches TRBD2 (6 bases). The CDR3 is made up of 15 amino acids. The ends were cut back, 5 bases at V and 5 bases at J, with 18 bases in the middle. Germline-derived CDR1 and CDR2 are SGHTA and FQGNSA. The CDR3 DNA is TGTGCCAGCAGCCTTGCTTACGGTGGGGGGGAGACCCAGTACTTC. This encodes CASSLAYGGGETQYF.

J is TRBJ2-3 and V is TRBV25-1; D remains unclear. The CDR3 sequence is 14 residues long. Trimming removed 4 bases at V and 0 bases at J, with 8 bases between. Germline V gene sequence: CDR1 MGHDK, CDR2 SYGVNS. CDR3 coding DNA: TGTGCCAGCAGTGGATCACTTAGCACAGATACGCAGTATTTT. Translating gives CASSGSLSTDTQYF.

The rearrangement uses TRBV5-4 and TRBJ2-2; D is ambiguous. This CDR3 contains 13 residues. Germline CDR1 and CDR2: SGHNT and YYREEE (reference sequence). V lost 6 bases and J 5 bases, leaving 11 bases between the germline ends. The CDR3 region has the DNA TGTGCCAGCAACCTTCGTGGGACCGGGGAGCTGTTTTTT. Amino acids: CASNLRGTGELFF.

The rearrangement uses TRBV7-3 and TRBJ1-2, with D possibly TRBD1 on 6 matching bases. V shed 1 base and J shed 3 bases, with 12 bases lying between them. This CDR3 has 15 residues. Looked up from germline, CDR1 is SGHTA and CDR2 is FQGTGA. CDR3 residues: CASSLKGGFDYGYTF. CDR3 DNA: TGTGCCAGCAGCTTAAAGGGGGGCTTCGACTATGGCTACACCTTC.

The chain has TRBV5-6 and TRBJ1-5; 7 bases map to TRBD1. J was trimmed by 6 bases and V by 2 bases; bases with no gene match: 5. The CDR3 loop spans 14 amino acids. Germline CDR1 SGHDT, CDR2 YYEEEE. This CDR3 reads CASSLQGTAQPQHF. The CDR3 DNA sequence: TGTGCCAGCAGCTTACAGGGGACGGCTCAGCCCCAGCATTTT.

V gene TRBV1 combines with J gene TRBJ2-3; TRBD2, the table's D call, was not compared with the DNA. TRBV1 is a recognized pseudogene. CDR3 size: 16 residues. CDR3 protein: CTSSQDADSGTDTQYF. CDR3 coding DNA: TGCACCAGCAGCCAAGACGCGGATAGTGGCACAGATACGCAGTATTTT.

The genes are TRBV19 and TRBJ2-2; D unclear. There are 16 residues in the CDR3. V lost 4 bases, J lost 1 base, and 13 bases lay in between. CDR1 and CDR2 (germline): LNHDA, SQIVND (reference sequence). Here the CDR3 DNA reads TGTGCCAGTAGTACTGCCGGATCTCTGAACACCGGGGAGCTGTTTTTT. Its protein product is CASSTAGSLNTGELFF.

This clone was recorded only once. The V gene is TRBV29-1, the J gene TRBJ2-3, with D hard to call. Germline V gives CDR1 SQVTM, CDR2 ANQGSEA. The CDR3 runs 12 residues. The ends were cut back, 3 bases at V and 0 bases at J, with 4 bases in the middle. The CDR3 DNA is TGCAGCGTTGAGGGGAGCACAGATACGCAGTATTTT. Translating it yields CSVEGSTDTQYF.

CDR3 sequence (DNA): TGTGCCAGCAGCCCGCGGACAGGGGGCGTTGAGACTGAAGCTTTCTTT. Protein product: CASSPRTGGVETEAFF. The chain links TRBV9 to TRBJ1-1; 11 bases line up with TRBD1. V shed 4 bases and J 5 bases; nucleotides not matched to a gene: 10. Germline CDR1 reads SGDLS; CDR2 reads YYNGEE. The CDR3 loop spans 16 amino acids.

The chain employs TRBV30 and TRBJ2-6; D gene ambiguous. The V gene lost 2 bases and the J gene lost 0 bases, with 5 bases spanning the gap. The CDR3 has 14 residues. Germline V gene lookup returns CDR1 GTSNPN and CDR2 SVGIG (reference sequence). CDR3 DNA: TGTGCCTGGAGTACCCGCTCTGGGGCCAACGTCCTGACTTTC. This codes for CAWSTRSGANVLTF. Together with reference TRBV30 and TRBJ2-6, the CDR3 gives the full variable domain: SQTIHQWPATLVQPVGSPLSLECTVEGTSNPNLYWYRQAAGRGLQLLFYSVGIGQISSEVPQNLSASRPQDRQFILSSKKLLLSDSGFYLCAWSTRSGANVLTFGAGSRLTVL.

This clone was seen more than once but under ten times. This rearrangement joins TRBV6-5 to TRBJ1-5; no clear D gene. The length of the CDR3 is 12 residues. Per germline, CDR1 MNHEY and CDR2 SVGAGI. Trimming removed 5 bases at V and 2 bases at J, with 4 bases between. The CDR3 DNA follows: TGTGCCAGCAGTAGGGGCAATCAGCCCCAGCATTTT. The encoded protein is CASSRGNQPQHF.

On this clone: The sample has other DNA sequences that encode this CDR3 too. V gene TRBV5-1 combines with J gene TRBJ2-5, with D unclear. The CDR3 has 11 amino acids. The V gene lost 4 bases and the J gene lost 1 base, with 2 bases spanning the gap. The V gene's germline CDR1 is SGHRS and CDR2 YFSETQ. The CDR3 DNA sequence: TGCGCCAGCAGCCTCCAAGAGACCCAGTACTTC. Protein: CASSLQETQYF. Looking up the rest from reference TRBV5-1 and TRBJ2-5 gives the full variable domain: KAGVTQTPRYLIKTRGQQVTLSCSPISGHRSVSWYQQTPGQGLQFLFEYFSETQRNKGNFPGRFSGRQFSNSRSEMNVSTLELGDSALYLCASSLQETQYFGPGTRLLVL.

The V gene is TRBV5-4, the J gene TRBJ1-2, with D maybe TRBD1 (6 bases). The CDR3 is made up of 15 amino acids. The V end lost 4 bases, the J end lost 0 bases, and 13 bases lay between the germline ends. Per germline, CDR1 SGHNT and CDR2 YYREEE (reference sequence). DNA for the CDR3: TGTGCCAGCAGCCCACCGGGACAATCTAACTATGGCTACACCTTC. Protein product: CASSPPGQSNYGYTF. The full variable domain, rest sourced from reference TRBV5-4 and TRBJ1-2, is ETGVTQSPTHLIKTRGQQVTLRCSSQSGHNTVSWYQQALGQGPQFIFQYYREEENGRGNFPPRFSGLQFPNYSSELNVNALELDDSALYLCASSPPGQSNYGYTFGSGTRLTVV.

J is TRBJ2-5 and V is TRBV27, with D perhaps matching TRBD2 (6 bases). This CDR3 spans 15 amino acids. Trimming took 6 bases from V and 5 from J, leaving 19 bases between them. CDR1 is MNHEY and CDR2 is SMNVEV in the germline V gene (reference sequence). The CDR3 is CASRSDLGGKETQYF. DNA for the CDR3: TGTGCCAGCAGATCAGACCTAGGAGGGAAGGAGACCCAGTACTTC.

The gene calls are TRBV5-8 and TRBJ2-7, with D maybe TRBD1 (6 bases). The CDR3 length is 14 residues. Germline values: CDR1 SGHTS, CDR2 YDEGEE. V lost 4 bases, J lost 9 bases, and 20 bases lay in between. The CDR3 DNA reads TGTGCCAGCAGCCAAACAAACAGGGACAAGGGGCAGTACTTC. It encodes CASSQTNRDKGQYF.

This clone was observed once. The V gene is TRBV30, the J gene TRBJ1-4; possible D gene TRBD1, 5 bases. Germline V CDR1 and CDR2: GTSNPN, SVGIG (reference sequence). The CDR3 contains 14 residues. V dropped 3 bases and J dropped 7 bases, with 15 bases sitting between them. CDR3 DNA: TGTGCCTGGAGAGAATCAGGGCGGTCTGAAAAACTGTTTTTT. The encoded protein is CAWRESGRSEKLFF.

The rearrangement links TRBV9 to TRBJ2-7; D unresolved. CDR1 SGDLS and CDR2 YYNGEE come from the germline V gene. This CDR3 comprises 14 residues. The ends were cut back, 0 bases at V and 0 bases at J, with 7 bases in the middle. The CDR3, as DNA: TGTGCCAGCAGCGTAGGTCCTAGCTCCTACGAGCAGTACTTC. This gives the protein CASSVGPSSYEQYF.

This clone was counted a few times. The chain combines TRBV10-2 with TRBJ2-3; the D gene is possibly TRBD2 (7 bases). Germline V lookup: CDR1 WSHSY, CDR2 SAAADI. This CDR3 comprises 15 residues. The V and J ends lost 6 bases and 1 base respectively, with 14 bases between them. For the CDR3, the DNA is TGCGCCAGCAGAGGGGGGGTGAGGGGCACAGATACGCAGTATTTT. Residues: CASRGGVRGTDTQYF.

This chain joins TRBV18 and TRBJ1-1; TRBD1 aligns across 7 bases. J gave up 3 bases and V 5 bases, and 6 bases lay outside the gene matches. The CDR3 sequence is 14 residues long. CDR1 and CDR2 from the germline V gene are KGHSH and LQKENI. The CDR3 coding sequence is TGTGCCAGCTCATTTTCCAGGGGGGACACTGAAGCTTTCTTT. This gives the protein CASSFSRGDTEAFF.

The rearrangement joins TRBV6-1 to TRBJ2-5, with a weak D call TRBD2 (6 bases). V was pared by 7 bases and J by 10 bases, with 13 bases between. This CDR3 region has 11 residues. The germline V gene has CDR1 MNHNS and CDR2 SASEGT. The CDR3 nucleotides are TGTGCCAGCAAATCACCGGGGGACCAGTACTTC. Its protein product is CASKSPGDQYF.

Details on this clone: At one end, the junction sequence differs from germline, possibly due to a read error. The rearrangement uses TRBV27 and TRBJ2-5, with D perhaps given as TRBD1 or TRBD2 (5 bases each). This CDR3 has 14 amino acids. The germline gives CDR1 MNHEY, CDR2 SMNVEV (reference sequence). CDR3 bases: TGTGCCAGCAGAGGGCCGATCCAGGGTGGGGGTGAGGACTTC. This translates into CASRGPIQGGGEDF.

The CDR3 nucleotides read TGCGCCAGCAGCGCCCTAAGGGACAGGGGTGAAAAACTGTTTTTT. This codes for CASSALRDRGEKLFF. The rearrangement links TRBV4-3 to TRBJ1-4; TRBD1 matches 10 bases. The CDR3 length is 15 residues. J gave up 7 bases and V 5 bases, and 7 bases lay outside the gene matches. CDR1 LGHNA and CDR2 YSLEER come from the germline V gene.

This sequence joins TRBV28 and TRBJ2-7, with TRBD1 matching over 8 bases. The CDR3 extends over 13 amino acids. The germline gives CDR1 MDHEN, CDR2 SYDVKM. V lost 10 bases, J lost 0 bases, and 5 bases stayed unmatched. The CDR3 DNA is TGTGCCACCATAGGACAGGGCTCCTACGAGCAGTACTTC. Translated: CATIGQGSYEQYF.

The chain couples TRBV18 to TRBJ2-7, with TRBD2 matching over 12 bases. The CDR3 length is 16 residues. V trimming: 4 bases; J trimming: 2 bases; junction bases outside the gene matches: 6. Germline CDR1 KGHSH, CDR2 LQKENI. CDR3 residues: CASSQQTSGGAYEQYF. For the CDR3, the DNA is TGTGCCAGCTCACAACAGACTAGCGGGGGTGCCTACGAGCAGTACTTC. Combining the CDR3 with reference TRBV18 and TRBJ2-7 gives the whole variable domain NAGVMQNPRHLVRRRGQEARLRCSPMKGHSHVYWYRQLPEEGLKFMVYLQKENIIDESGMPKERFSAEFPKEGPSILRIQQVVRGDSAAYFCASSQQTSGGAYEQYFGPGTRLTVT.